Presented here are 18 T cell receptor beta chains from one specimen sequenced in a study of blood T cell repertoires in COVID-19. TCRdb's table, derived via immunoSEQ multiplex PCR, lists solely in-frame clones and lacks some. Of some 200,000 clones in the sample, around 89% were seen once. The sequenced sample was PBMCs or T cells enriched from blood (not recorded which). These receptors came from a woman under 30 who had recovered from COVID-19.

This chain connects TRBV9 to TRBJ1-4; D is ambiguous. The CDR3 contains 16 residues. V dropped 3 bases and J dropped 7 bases, with 19 bases sitting between them. Germline loops: CDR1 SGDLS, CDR2 YYNGEE. The CDR3 nucleotides are TGTGCCAGCAGCGCCCAACCCCGGGGTACTTTTGAAAAACTGTTTTTT. Protein sequence: CASSAQPRGTFEKLFF.

The chain joins TRBV2 to TRBJ1-5; 9 bases are a match to TRBD1. The germline V gene encodes CDR1 SNHLY and CDR2 FYNNEI. Losses at the gene ends were 2 bases for V and 2 bases for J; bases not matched to a gene: 4. The CDR3 is 16 amino acids. The CDR3 protein is CASSELWDRGNQPQHF. CDR3 in DNA: TGTGCCAGCAGTGAATTGTGGGACAGGGGCAATCAGCCCCAGCATTTT.

This chain joins TRBV9 and TRBJ1-2, with a possible D match to TRBD1 (5 bases). The length of the CDR3 is 13 residues. Trimming removed 5 bases from V and 6 bases from J, with 14 bases in between. Germline loops: CDR1 SGDLS, CDR2 YYNGEE. CDR3 DNA sequence: TGTGCCAGCAGGGACGCGCCGGGGGATGGCTACACCTTC. Amino acids: CASRDAPGDGYTF.

The V gene is TRBV29-1, the J gene TRBJ2-5; 7 bases are a match to TRBD1. This CDR3 contains 15 residues. V gave up 6 bases and J gave up 7 bases; unmatched junction bases: 17. The germline V gene has CDR1 SQVTM and CDR2 ANQGSEA. CDR3 nucleotides: TGCAGCGTCGCAAGAAGGTCGGGACAGAGAGGGACCCAGTACTTC. Its protein product is CSVARRSGQRGTQYF. Combining the CDR3 with reference TRBV29-1 and TRBJ2-5 gives the whole variable domain SAVISQKPSRDICQRGTSLTIQCQVDSQVTMMFWYRQQPGQSLTLIATANQGSEATYESGFVIDKFPISRPNLTFSTLTVSNMSPEDSSIYLCSVARRSGQRGTQYFGPGTRLLVL.

This clone was counted only a few times. The chain carries TRBV18 and TRBJ2-3; D is perhaps TRBD1 (6 bases). CDR3 length: 15 residues. The germline V gene has CDR1 KGHSH and CDR2 LQKENI. V shed 5 bases and J shed 2 bases, with 14 bases lying between them. The CDR3 DNA reads TGTGCCAGCTCAAAGGACAGAGGATACACAGATACGCAGTATTTT. Translating it yields CASSKDRGYTDTQYF.

The sample holds one count of this clone. The gene calls are TRBV4-2 and TRBJ2-5, with D tentatively TRBD2 (6 bases). V was trimmed by 4 bases and J by 5 bases, leaving 20 bases between them. Germline loops: CDR1 LGHNA, CDR2 YNFKEQ. The CDR3 runs to 16 residues. This chain's CDR3 is CASSRQPGLGLETQYF. CDR3 in DNA: TGTGCCAGCAGCCGCCAACCGGGACTGGGGTTGGAGACCCAGTACTTC.

This chain links TRBV20-1 with TRBJ1-2; D might be TRBD1 (5 bases). Germline CDR1 is DFQATT and CDR2 is SNEGSKA (reference sequence). This CDR3 contains 11 residues. Trimming pared 3 bases from V and 7 bases from J, leaving 9 bases between. CDR3 nucleotide sequence: TGCAGTGCTAGCGTGGGGCTTGGCTACACCTTC. Translating gives CSASVGLGYTF.

This clone showed up just once. The chain employs TRBV7-8 and TRBJ2-7; 13 nucleotides agree with TRBD2. Per germline, CDR1 SGHVS and CDR2 FQNEAQ. J gave up 2 bases and V 3 bases, and 7 bases lay outside the gene matches. The CDR3 runs to 17 residues. CDR3 nucleotides: TGTGCCAGCAGCTTTGGGACTAGCGGGACAATGCCCTACGAGCAGTACTTC. It is translated as CASSFGTSGTMPYEQYF.

The chain couples TRBV21-1 to TRBJ2-2; no check of the table's D call, TRBD1, against the DNA was made. TRBV21-1 is a listed pseudogene. This CDR3 spans 17 amino acids. The CDR3 region is CASSGSRDRGRLGELFF. The CDR3, as DNA: TGTGCCAGCAGCGGATCCCGGGACAGGGGGCGCTTAGGGGAGCTGTTTTTT.

The V and J genes are TRBV7-8 and TRBJ2-1; 7 nucleotides match TRBD1. The CDR3 loop spans 16 amino acids. The V gene end was trimmed by 1 base and the J gene end by 1 base; junction bases not matched to a gene: 4. Germline lookup yields CDR1 SGHVS and CDR2 FQNEAQ. CDR3 nucleotides: TGTGCCAGCAGCTTAGATGTCAGGGGGTCCTACAATGAGCAGTTCTTC. This translates into CASSLDVRGSYNEQFF.

This clone has a single count. CDR3 sequence: CASSPGADYHNEQFF. In DNA, the CDR3 is TGTGCCAGCTCACCGGGAGCGGACTATCACAATGAGCAGTTCTTC. The chain couples TRBV18 to TRBJ2-1; TRBD2 might be the D (6 bases). The germline gives CDR1 KGHSH, CDR2 LQKENI. V was shortened by 3 bases and J by 5 bases, with 14 bases between the two germline ends. This CDR3 has 15 residues.

The chain carries TRBV5-1 and TRBJ1-1; TRBD1 agrees at 11 bases. The CDR3 is 17 residues long. V lost 1 base and J lost 1; bases outside the gene matches: 6. CDR1 and CDR2 from the germline V gene are SGHRS and YFSETQ. DNA of the CDR3: TGCGCCAGCAGCTTGTTCCGGGACAGGGGGACGAACACTGAAGCTTTCTTT. Residues: CASSLFRDRGTNTEAFF.

The rearrangement links TRBV6-1 to TRBJ2-5; tentatively, D is TRBD2 (6 bases). From germline, CDR1 is MNHNS and CDR2 SASEGT. Trimming stripped 1 base from V and 4 bases from J, with 13 bases between. The CDR3 length is 15 residues. CDR3 amino acids: CASSEGSREAETQYF. The CDR3 bases are TGTGCCAGCAGTGAAGGGAGCAGGGAGGCAGAGACCCAGTACTTC.

CDR3 DNA: TGTGCCAGCAGTTTACTAGGGGTTGGCTATGGCTACACCTTC. Its protein is CASSLLGVGYGYTF. The chain combines TRBV28 with TRBJ1-2; maybe TRBD1 (5 bases). The V and J ends lost 2 bases and 4 bases respectively, with 11 bases between them. CDR3 length: 14 amino acids. The germline gives CDR1 MDHEN, CDR2 SYDVKM.

The V call is TRBV28, the J call TRBJ2-7; 8 nucleotides line up with TRBD2. V was clipped by 5 bases and J by 2 bases; unmatched bases: 11. There are 16 residues in the CDR3. Germline assignment: CDR1 MDHEN and CDR2 SYDVKM. The CDR3 DNA follows: TGTGCCAGCAGTGGCCCACTAGCGGAGGCCCCCTACGAGCAGTACTTC. The encoded protein is CASSGPLAEAPYEQYF.

The chain uses TRBV30 and TRBJ2-1; 7 positions match TRBD2. CDR3 length: 14 amino acids. The trim removed 8 bases at V and 4 bases at J, leaving 11 bases unmatched. CDR1 is GTSNPN, CDR2 SVGIG, per germline (reference sequence). CDR3 protein: CASSGLAAYNEQFF. In DNA form, the CDR3 reads TGTGCCAGCTCCGGGCTAGCGGCTTACAATGAGCAGTTCTTC.

The J gene is TRBJ2-1, the V gene TRBV7-2; 8 nucleotides line up with TRBD2. The CDR3 contains 15 residues. Germline CDR1 SGHTA, CDR2 FQGNSA. After removal of 11 bases from V and 3 bases from J, the junction contained 12 bases not matched to a gene. The CDR3 protein is CASNPGTSVYNEQFF. CDR3 DNA: TGTGCCTCTAACCCCGGGACTAGTGTCTACAATGAGCAGTTCTTC.

CDR3 protein: CASSSPTGIGIDEQFF. Here the CDR3 DNA reads TGTGCCAGCAGCTCTCCCACCGGGATTGGTATCGATGAGCAGTTCTTC. The chain recombines TRBV7-9 with TRBJ2-1; possible D gene TRBD2, 5 bases. Germline loops: CDR1 SEHNR, CDR2 FQNEAQ (reference sequence). V lost 4 bases, J lost 8 bases, and 21 bases lay in between. This CDR3 region has 16 residues.